These 15 T cell receptor beta chains share one sample of origin, sequenced in a study of blood T cell repertoires in COVID-19. Some clones are missing from TCRdb's copy, which holds only in-frame ones; the method was immunoSEQ multiplex PCR. This table holds about 25,000 clones, 85% to 90% found once. The sample comprised peripheral blood. Source of these receptors: a woman of 80 years or more with acute or convalescent COVID-19.

The gene calls are TRBV27 and TRBJ1-1; the D is unclear. Looked up from germline, CDR1 is MNHEY and CDR2 is SMNVEV (reference sequence). The CDR3 extends over 14 amino acids. The V end lost 3 bases, the J end lost 0 bases, and 8 bases lay between the germline ends. CDR3: CASSFSSLNTEAFF. DNA of the CDR3: TGTGCCAGCAGTTTTTCGTCCTTGAACACTGAAGCTTTCTTT.

V gene TRBV6-2 or TRBV6-3 combines with J gene TRBJ1-6; D might be TRBD1 (6 bases). Deletions cut 6 bases from V and 7 bases from J, with 31 bases between. The CDR3 is 20 amino acids. Germline V gene lookup returns CDR1 MNHEY and CDR2 SVGEGT. The CDR3 is CASSRTRVDRSGRRNSPLHF. CDR3 DNA: TGTGCCAGCAGCCGGACCCGGGTCGACAGGTCCGGTCGGCGAAATTCACCCCTCCACTTT.

The chain recombines TRBV4-1 with TRBJ2-3; 7 bases agree with TRBD2. Trimming cost V 3 bases and J 6 bases; bases outside gene matches: 0. The CDR3 sequence is 12 residues long. The germline CDR1 and CDR2 sequences are MGHRA and YSYEKL. The CDR3 DNA sequence: TGCGCCAGCAGCCAGGGGGGGGATACGCAGTATTTT. It translates to CASSQGGDTQYF.

The chain links TRBV7-2 to TRBJ1-1; D not certain. Germline V gene sequence: CDR1 SGHTA, CDR2 FQGNSA. CDR3 length: 16 residues. V was clipped by 5 bases and J by 5 bases, with 21 bases between them. CDR3 DNA sequence: TGTGCCAGCAGCCCCCAGAGCACTACCTCTAGTACTGAAGCTTTCTTT. Translation gives CASSPQSTTSSTEAFF.

The chain joins TRBV7-2 to TRBJ1-4; D unclear. The CDR3 is made up of 12 amino acids. Trimming removed 4 bases from V and 6 bases from J, with 6 bases in between. Germline lookup yields CDR1 SGHTA and CDR2 FQGNSA. CDR3 sequence reads: CASSSVYEKLFF. The CDR3 DNA sequence: TGTGCCAGCAGCTCCGTGTATGAAAAACTGTTTTTT.

The rearrangement joins TRBV7-2 to TRBJ1-3; TRBD1 might be the D (6 bases). V lost 5 bases and J lost 4, with 15 bases in between. Germline V gene sequence: CDR1 SGHTA, CDR2 FQGNSA. The CDR3 sequence is 15 residues long. CDR3 bases: TGTGCCAGCAGCCTTTCCAGGGGTAACGGAAACACCATATATTTT. Its protein product is CASSLSRGNGNTIYF.

The rearrangement uses TRBV5-8 and TRBJ1-3; TRBD1 aligns across 8 bases. Germline values: CDR1 SGHTS, CDR2 YDEGEE. The CDR3 runs to 16 residues. V lost 0 bases, J lost 1 base, and 3 bases stayed unmatched. The CDR3 here is CASSLEGTGSGNTIYF. CDR3 bases: TGTGCCAGCAGCTTGGAAGGGACAGGTTCTGGAAACACCATATATTTT.

The gene calls are TRBV12-3 or TRBV12-4 and TRBJ1-1; possible D gene TRBD1, 5 bases. V was clipped by 6 bases and J by 1 base, with 9 bases between them. The CDR3 consists of 13 residues. For the CDR3, the DNA is TGTGCCAGCAGCCCTACAGGGAACACTGAAGCTTTCTTT. Residues: CASSPTGNTEAFF.

The chain links TRBV5-4 to TRBJ1-3; tentative D call: TRBD1 (5 bases). V lost 1 base and J lost 1, with 15 bases in between. The V gene's germline CDR1 is SGHNT and CDR2 YYREEE (reference sequence). The CDR3 spans 17 residues. The DNA for the CDR3 is TGTGCCAGCAGCTTGTCAAGGGGTTTCTATTCTGGAAACACCATATATTTT. Translating it yields CASSLSRGFYSGNTIYF. Drawing the rest from reference TRBV5-4 and TRBJ1-3, the complete variable domain is ETGVTQSPTHLIKTRGQQVTLRCSSQSGHNTVSWYQQALGQGPQFIFQYYREEENGRGNFPPRFSGLQFPNYSSELNVNALELDDSALYLCASSLSRGFYSGNTIYFGEGSWLTVV.

This sequence joins TRBV5-4 and TRBJ1-4; tentatively, D is TRBD1 (5 bases). Trimming took 4 bases from V and 3 from J, leaving 13 bases between them. Germline CDR1 reads SGHNT; CDR2 reads YYREEE (reference sequence). This CDR3 region has 15 residues. The CDR3 loop reads CASSHWTNSNEKLFF. CDR3 coding DNA: TGTGCCAGCAGCCACTGGACAAACTCTAATGAAAAACTGTTTTTT.

The rearrangement links TRBV7-2 to TRBJ2-5, with TRBD2 matching over 9 bases. CDR3 length: 16 residues. The V and J ends lost 5 bases and 8 bases, in that order; junction bases with no gene match: 15. Germline CDR1 and CDR2: SGHTA and FQGNSA. In nucleotides, the CDR3 is TGTGCCAGCAGCCAAATGGGTAGCGGGAGTCTAGATACCCAGTACTTC. Translated: CASSQMGSGSLDTQYF.

This clone was counted between two and nine times. The CDR3 DNA follows: TGTGCCAGTAGTCCTCCACAGGTTTACTATGGCTACACCTTC. Its protein product is CASSPPQVYYGYTF. The rearrangement links TRBV19 to TRBJ1-2; the D gene is possibly TRBD1 (5 bases). Trimming shortened V by 5 bases and J by 3 bases, and 13 bases separated the two germline ends. CDR1 is LNHDA and CDR2 is SQIVND in the germline V gene (reference sequence). The CDR3 runs to 14 residues.

The V and J genes are TRBV7-8 and TRBJ2-1, with 8 bases aligning to TRBD1. After removal of 2 bases from V and 4 bases from J, the junction contained 7 bases not matched to a gene. This CDR3 spans 16 amino acids. Germline V gene data show CDR1 as SGHVS and CDR2 as FQNEAQ. As DNA, the CDR3 is TGTGCCAGCAGCTTATGGCAGGGGGCGATTTACAATGAGCAGTTCTTC. It specifies CASSLWQGAIYNEQFF.

J is TRBJ1-2 and V is TRBV9; 7 nucleotides line up with TRBD1. The CDR3 length is 15 residues. The germline V gene has CDR1 SGDLS and CDR2 YYNGEE. With V trimmed by 4 bases and J by 4 bases, 10 bases remained unmatched. CDR3 loop: CASSTSTGSLYGYTF. CDR3 nucleotides: TGTGCCAGCAGCACGTCGACAGGGAGCCTCTATGGCTACACCTTC.

Only one count was recorded for this clone. This chain uses TRBV4-1 with TRBJ1-1; TRBD1 is a possible D gene (6 bases). Per germline, CDR1 MGHRA and CDR2 YSYEKL. There are 15 residues in the CDR3. V lost 0 bases and J 2 bases, leaving 10 bases between the germline ends. The CDR3 coding sequence is TGCGCCAGCAGCCAAGAGGAACAGGGTAACACTGAAGCTTTCTTT. This codes for CASSQEEQGNTEAFF.